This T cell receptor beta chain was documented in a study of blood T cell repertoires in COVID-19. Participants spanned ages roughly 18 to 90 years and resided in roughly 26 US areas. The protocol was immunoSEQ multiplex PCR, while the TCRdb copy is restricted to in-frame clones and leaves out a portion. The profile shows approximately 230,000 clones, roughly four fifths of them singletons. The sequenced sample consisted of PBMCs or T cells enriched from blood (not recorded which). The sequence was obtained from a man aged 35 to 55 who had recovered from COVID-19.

In DNA form, the CDR3 reads TGCGCCAGCAGCCAACGGCAACAGGGTGGAGGTTACACCTTC. The encoded protein is CASSQRQQGGGYTF. This rearrangement joins TRBV4-1 to TRBJ1-2, with a tentative D call TRBD1 (6 bases). The CDR3 length is 14 residues. CDR1 MGHRA and CDR2 YSYEKL come from the germline V gene. The V end lost 2 bases, the J end lost 11 bases, and 18 bases lay between the germline ends.